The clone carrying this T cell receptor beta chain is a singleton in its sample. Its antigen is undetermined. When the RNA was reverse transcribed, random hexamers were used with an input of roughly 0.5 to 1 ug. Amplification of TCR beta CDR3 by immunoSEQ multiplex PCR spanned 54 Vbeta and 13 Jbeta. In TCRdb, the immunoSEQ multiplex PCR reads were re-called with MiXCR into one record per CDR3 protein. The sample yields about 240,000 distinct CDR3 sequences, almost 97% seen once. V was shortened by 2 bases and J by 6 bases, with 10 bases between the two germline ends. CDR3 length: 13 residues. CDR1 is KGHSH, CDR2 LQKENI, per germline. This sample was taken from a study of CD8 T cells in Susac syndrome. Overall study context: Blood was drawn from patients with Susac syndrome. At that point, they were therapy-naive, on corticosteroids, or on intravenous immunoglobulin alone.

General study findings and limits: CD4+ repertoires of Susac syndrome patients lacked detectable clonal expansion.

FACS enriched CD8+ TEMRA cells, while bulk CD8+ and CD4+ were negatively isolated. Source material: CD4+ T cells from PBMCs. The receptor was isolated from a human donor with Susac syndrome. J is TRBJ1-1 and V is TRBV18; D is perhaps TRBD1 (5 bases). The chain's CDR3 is CASSPGGAPEAFF. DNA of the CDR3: TGTGCCAGCTCACCAGGGGGAGCGCCTGAAGCTTTCTTT.